This T cell receptor (beta chain) was observed in a study of radiation and T cells in renal cell carcinoma. Study observations and caveats: Irradiated tumors had higher TCR clonality than control tumors.

In germline, CDR1 is MGHRA, CDR2 YSYEKL. The V and J ends lost 5 bases and 5 bases, in that order; junction bases with no gene match: 6. The CDR3 length is 16 residues. The table came from immunoSEQ multiplex PCR; TCRdb's copy has only in-frame clones and leaves some out. The sample has thousands of clones, about two thirds seen once. A remark on this clone: The antigen remains unidentified.

Treatment reported: treatment-naive control, cytoreductive nephrectomy. This material consisted of tumor tissue, taken from a patient whose treatment was nephrectomy without radiotherapy. This chain joins TRBV4-1 and TRBJ2-3; 14 bases match TRBD2. The clonotype originates from a human donor with renal cell carcinoma. CDR3 residues: CASSVRLAGGKDTQYF. CDR3 DNA sequence: TGCGCCAGCAGCGTACGACTAGCGGGAGGGAAAGATACGCAGTATTTT.